The 14 T cell receptor beta chains below come from one sample, sequenced in a study of T cell repertoires in cytomegalovirus infection. These receptors have no known antigen. TCRdb independently ran MiXCR on the reads; one entry per CDR3 protein. Here the sample spans over 40,000 distinct CDR3 sequences, about 19% being singletons. This material consisted of CD8+ T cells from cultured PBMCs, taken from culture after CMV antigen stimulation. These receptors were taken from a human donor in good health (CMV status not recorded). Some clones in this sample may be carry-over from other donors' samples.

In this sample, this clonotype turned up once. The rearrangement links TRBV9 to TRBJ2-7; either TRBD1 or TRBD2 may fit D (5 bases each). The germline V and J ends were trimmed by 5 bases and 2 bases, with 14 bases remaining between them. CDR1 is SGDLS and CDR2 is YYNGEE in the germline V gene. CDR3 size: 14 residues. CDR3 amino acids: CASSGPGAAYEQYF. In DNA, the CDR3 is TGTGCCAGCAGTGGCCCCGGGGCGGCCTACGAGCAGTACTTC.

This clonotype occurred a few times. CDR3 sequence reads: CASSDTGTGVTYEQYF. The DNA of the CDR3 is TGTGCCAGCAGCGACACCGGGACAGGGGTCACCTACGAGCAGTACTTC. The chain combines TRBV12-3 or TRBV12-4 with TRBJ2-7; 10 positions match TRBD1. V shed 6 bases and J 2 bases; nucleotides not matched to a gene: 10. CDR3 length: 16 amino acids.

CDR3 DNA: TGCGCCAGCAGCCAAGATGTTGCACTGATGAACACTGAAGCTTTCTTT. Translating gives CASSQDVALMNTEAFF. The chain uses TRBV4-1 and TRBJ1-1, with no clear D. Germline CDR1 MGHRA, CDR2 YSYEKL. CDR3 length: 16 residues. V shed 0 bases and J shed 0 bases, with 11 bases lying between them.

This chain links TRBV27 with TRBJ2-1, with TRBD2 identical over 15 bases. Trimming removed 6 bases from V and 8 bases from J; junction bases left unmatched: 5. Germline assignment: CDR1 MNHEY and CDR2 SMNVEV (reference sequence). CDR3 length: 15 residues. The CDR3, as DNA: TGTGCCAGCAGGCCCCGGACTAGCGGGGGGGATGAGCAGTTCTTC. The encoded protein is CASRPRTSGGDEQFF.

Only a few counts were recorded for this clonotype. The chain links TRBV2 to TRBJ1-1, with D perhaps matching TRBD1 (6 bases). Germline-derived CDR1 and CDR2 are SNHLY and FYNNEI. The CDR3 covers 16 residues. V lost 4 bases to trimming and J lost 1 base, with 16 bases between them. The CDR3 loop reads CASSALPGHRNTEAFF. CDR3 DNA: TGTGCCAGCAGTGCCCTCCCGGGACACAGGAACACTGAAGCTTTCTTT.

This clonotype showed up just once. This may arise from a read error, as a much more abundant clone is one base away. This rearrangement joins TRBV6-1 to TRBJ1-1, with TRBD1 matching 7 bases. This CDR3 is built from 14 residues. V was pared by 5 bases and J by 4 bases, with 7 bases of the junction left unmatched. Germline lookup yields CDR1 MNHNS and CDR2 SASEGT. CDR3 DNA sequence: TGTGCCAGCAGTATTCAGGGGGATGTCACTGAAGCTTTCTTT. Translating it yields CASSIQGDVTEAFF.

This clonotype was seen a handful of times. The V call is TRBV20-1, the J call TRBJ2-6, with D possibly called TRBD1 or TRBD2 (5 bases each). Germline V lookup: CDR1 DFQATT, CDR2 SNEGSKA (reference sequence). This CDR3 is built from 17 residues. The CDR3 DNA reads TGCAGCGCCCGGGGCAGCCCTAATAGGTCTGGGGCCAACGTCCTGACTTTC. It is translated as CSARGSPNRSGANVLTF.

This clonotype showed up many times. V gene TRBV5-4 combines with J gene TRBJ2-3, with 10 bases lining up with TRBD2. The length of the CDR3 is 15 residues. Trimming at V came to 5 bases and at J to 4 bases, leaving 7 bases not matched to a gene. Germline assignment: CDR1 SGHNT and CDR2 YYREEE (reference sequence). The CDR3 nucleotides read TGTGCCAGCAGACTGAGCGGGGGGGCACCAGATACGCAGTATTTT. It translates to CASRLSGGAPDTQYF.

This sequence joins TRBV24-1 and TRBJ2-2; D remains unclear. CDR1 and CDR2 (germline): KGHDR, SFDVKD. The V end was cut by 9 bases, the J end by 0 bases, with 7 bases between. The CDR3 spans 13 residues. The CDR3 protein is CATPTTNTGELFF. DNA for the CDR3: TGTGCCACCCCTACGACGAACACCGGGGAGCTGTTTTTT.

J is TRBJ2-5 and V is TRBV12-5; D tentatively fits TRBD1 or TRBD2 (5 bases each). CDR1 is LGHNT and CDR2 is FRNRAP in the germline V gene. The CDR3 consists of 15 residues. Trimming removed 1 base from V and 5 bases from J, with 14 bases in between. In DNA, the CDR3 is TGTGCTAGTGGTTTGGGACAAACTTGGGGGGAGACCCAGTACTTC. It codes for CASGLGQTWGETQYF.

V is TRBV19 and J is TRBJ2-3, with 7 bases fitting TRBD1. Germline-derived CDR1 and CDR2 are LNHDA and SQIVND (reference sequence). The CDR3 length is 14 residues. Trimming cost V 4 bases and J 5 bases; bases outside gene matches: 6. CDR3 in DNA: TGTGCCAGTAGTAACCCAGACAGGGTAGATACGCAGTATTTT. It specifies CASSNPDRVDTQYF.

This clonotype came up a few times. The chain employs TRBV11-1 and TRBJ2-3; D unresolved. With 2 bases removed from V and 0 bases from J, the gap between germline ends came to 9 bases. From germline, CDR1 is SGHAT and CDR2 FQDESV (reference sequence). The length of the CDR3 is 15 residues. CDR3 coding DNA: TGTGCCAGCAGCTTAATGTCTACTAGCACAGATACGCAGTATTTT. Protein product: CASSLMSTSTDTQYF.

On this clonotype itself: A much larger clone lies a single base off, so this may be a read error. The chain recombines TRBV10-3 with TRBJ2-3; weak D call: TRBD1 (5 bases). Germline CDR1 ENHRY, CDR2 SYGVKD. This CDR3 region has 16 residues. CDR3 sequence reads: CTISEYAGINTDTQYF. DNA of the CDR3: TGTACCATCAGTGAGTACGCAGGGATTAACACAGATACGCAGTATTTT.

This clonotype was detected ten times or more. J is TRBJ2-7 and V is TRBV12-3 or TRBV12-4, with 11 bases matching TRBD1. J was trimmed by 4 bases and V by 8 bases; bases with no gene match: 10. CDR3 length: 15 residues. This chain's CDR3 is CASHDGTGGLYEQYF. In DNA form, the CDR3 reads TGTGCCAGCCACGATGGGACAGGGGGATTGTACGAGCAGTACTTC.